These 18 T cell receptor beta chains were all obtained from the same sample, sequenced in a study of T cell repertoires in ileal Crohn's disease. Noted time point: neoterminal ileum biopsy at postoperative endoscopy, about 6 months after surgery. Produced via immunoSEQ multiplex PCR; TCRdb's table is partial and in-frame only. Of about 60,000 clones listed, roughly 91% are singletons. The sample comprised ileal tissue. These receptors all come from an adult with Crohn's disease.

V and J are TRBV6-5 and TRBJ1-2, with 8 positions matching TRBD1. The germline V gene has CDR1 MNHEY and CDR2 SVGAGI. This CDR3 region has 15 residues. Unmatched junction bases numbered 9, after V lost 6 bases and J lost 3 bases. The CDR3 DNA sequence: TGTGCCAGCAGCGAGACAGGGGTGAGAGACTATGGCTACACCTTC. Translation gives CASSETGVRDYGYTF.

This sequence joins TRBV7-9 and TRBJ1-5, with no clear D. The germline gives CDR1 SEHNR, CDR2 FQNEAQ (reference sequence). The V and J ends lost 1 base and 7 bases respectively, with 11 bases between them. The CDR3 spans 14 residues. The CDR3 loop is CASSLGPGRQPQHF. The CDR3 nucleotides are TGTGCCAGCAGCTTAGGGCCAGGCAGACAGCCCCAGCATTTT.

This sequence joins TRBV28 and TRBJ1-2, with 10 bases identical to TRBD1. The CDR3 runs 13 residues. Trimming removed 6 bases from V and 7 bases from J; junction bases left unmatched: 5. The germline gives CDR1 MDHEN, CDR2 SYDVKM. CDR3 DNA sequence: TGTGCCAGCAGCCGGGACAGGGGAGGTGGCTACACCTTC. This gives the protein CASSRDRGGGYTF.

The V and J genes are TRBV4-3 and TRBJ1-1; D remains ambiguous. The CDR3 consists of 15 residues. Trimming shortened V by 2 bases and J by 1 base, and 11 bases separated the two germline ends. CDR1 and CDR2 (germline): LGHNA, YSLEER. CDR3 nucleotides: TGCGCCAGCAGCCAATGGTTGCAGGAGAACACTGAAGCTTTCTTT. This encodes CASSQWLQENTEAFF.

This chain joins TRBV6-5 and TRBJ1-6; D is uncertain. Germline V gives CDR1 MNHEY, CDR2 SVGAGI. V lost 6 bases and J lost 7, with 13 bases in between. The CDR3 is 14 amino acids. The CDR3: CASRPLNGNSPLHF. For the CDR3, the DNA is TGTGCCAGCAGGCCGTTGAATGGCAATTCACCCCTCCACTTT.

This chain uses TRBV11-2 with TRBJ1-1; 7 positions agree with TRBD1. The CDR3 runs to 12 residues. The junction had 7 bases not matched to a gene; V was cut back by 6 bases and J by 9 bases. Germline V gives CDR1 SGHAT, CDR2 FQNNGV. The CDR3 sequence is CASRNDRVQAFF. CDR3 in DNA: TGTGCCAGCAGGAATGACAGGGTACAAGCTTTCTTT. Complete variable domain (other parts from reference TRBV11-2 and TRBJ1-1): EAGVAQSPRYKIIEKRQSVAFWCNPISGHATLYWYQQILGQGPKLLIQFQNNGVVDDSQLPKDRFSAERLKGVDSTLKIQPAKLEDSAVYLCASRNDRVQAFFGQGTRLTVV.

The J gene is TRBJ1-5, the V gene TRBV28; a weak D match, TRBD1 (5 bases). Germline CDR1 and CDR2: MDHEN and SYDVKM. The CDR3 has 14 amino acids. Trimming removed 3 bases at V and 6 bases at J, with 12 bases between. The CDR3 DNA reads TGTGCCAGCAGTTTTTGGCAGGGAGGTCAGCCCCAGCATTTT. Encoded protein: CASSFWQGGQPQHF.

V gene TRBV27 combines with J gene TRBJ1-5; D uncertain. CDR3 size: 12 residues. V shed 5 bases and J shed 7 bases, with 9 bases lying between them. Germline V CDR1 and CDR2: MNHEY, SMNVEV (reference sequence). The CDR3 nucleotides read TGTGCCAGCAGTCCCCCGGGGCAGCCCCAGCATTTT. Protein sequence: CASSPPGQPQHF.

This clone was picked up one time. The genes are TRBV7-9 and TRBJ2-7; 8 bases map to TRBD2. Germline V gene lookup returns CDR1 SEHNR and CDR2 FQNEAQ (reference sequence). The length of the CDR3 is 15 residues. The V gene end was trimmed by 6 bases and the J gene end by 4 bases; junction bases not matched to a gene: 11. The CDR3 coding sequence is TGTGCCAGCAGACAAGGAGCGGGAGCAGGGTACGAGCAGTACTTC. Its protein is CASRQGAGAGYEQYF.

The chain combines TRBV7-9 with TRBJ1-4; 9 positions agree with TRBD1. Germline V gene lookup returns CDR1 SEHNR and CDR2 FQNEAQ (reference sequence). Trimming took 5 bases from V and 5 from J; bases not matched to a gene: 6. The CDR3 spans 15 residues. In nucleotides, the CDR3 is TGTGCCAGCAGCCCACAGGGGGCCCGCAATGAAAAACTGTTTTTT. This codes for CASSPQGARNEKLFF.

CDR3 DNA: TGCAGCGCAGCAATAGCGGGCGAGTGGGAGACCCAGTACTTC. Its translation is CSAAIAGEWETQYF. The chain couples TRBV29-1 to TRBJ2-5; 7 bases fit TRBD2. Germline CDR1 and CDR2: SQVTM and ANQGSEA. J was trimmed by 5 bases and V by 7 bases; bases with no gene match: 13. This CDR3 has 14 residues.

The V call is TRBV14, the J call TRBJ1-2; 8 bases are a match to TRBD1. Per the germline V gene, CDR1 is SGHDN and CDR2 is FVKESK. The CDR3 consists of 15 residues. V gave up 0 bases and J gave up 4 bases; unmatched junction bases: 4. The CDR3 protein is CASSQDRGQGYGYTF. CDR3 sequence (DNA): TGTGCCAGCAGCCAAGATAGAGGACAGGGCTATGGCTACACCTTC.

The chain links TRBV6-5 to TRBJ2-1, with 8 bases that match TRBD1. The CDR3 has 16 amino acids. Trimming cost V 4 bases and J 2 bases; bases outside gene matches: 7. Germline assignment: CDR1 MNHEY and CDR2 SVGAGI. The CDR3 nucleotides are TGTGCCAGCAGTTGGGATCGGACAGGGCCCTACAATGAGCAGTTCTTC. Its translation is CASSWDRTGPYNEQFF.

This clone was found once. The chain carries TRBV4-3 and TRBJ2-3; 7 nucleotides match TRBD2. Trimming removed 5 bases from V and 0 bases from J; junction bases left unmatched: 5. Per the germline V gene, CDR1 is LGHNA and CDR2 is YSLEER. The CDR3 runs 15 residues. As DNA, the CDR3 is TGCGCCAGCAGCAAAGCGGGACTTAGCACAGATACGCAGTATTTT. Translation: CASSKAGLSTDTQYF.

This clone showed up just a few times. The chain recombines TRBV18 with TRBJ2-2; perhaps TRBD1 as D (6 bases). Trimming stripped 3 bases from V and 2 bases from J, with 10 bases between. Germline CDR1 is KGHSH and CDR2 is LQKENI. The CDR3 is 15 residues long. The CDR3 DNA reads as TGTGCCAGCTCACCGAGACAGGAAAACACCGGGGAGCTGTTTTTT. Translated, it gives CASSPRQENTGELFF.

The V call is TRBV5-6, the J call TRBJ2-4, with D unclear. The V end was cut by 5 bases, the J end by 0 bases, with 15 bases between. The CDR3 is 16 amino acids. Per the germline V gene, CDR1 is SGHDT and CDR2 is YYEEEE. This CDR3 reads CASSYPSELAKNIQYF. DNA for the CDR3: TGTGCCAGCAGTTACCCTTCCGAGCTAGCCAAAAACATTCAGTACTTC. Supplemented by reference TRBV5-6 and TRBJ2-4, the full variable domain reads DAGVTQSPTHLIKTRGQQVTLRCSPKSGHDTVSWYQQALGQGPQFIFQYYEEEERQRGNFPDRFSGHQFPNYSSELNVNALLLGDSALYLCASSYPSELAKNIQYFGAGTRLSVL.

The chain carries TRBV9 and TRBJ2-3, with 10 positions matching TRBD2. Trimming cost V 3 bases and J 1 base; bases outside gene matches: 5. In germline, CDR1 is SGDLS, CDR2 YYNGEE. The CDR3 extends over 16 amino acids. The CDR3 nucleotides are TGTGCCAGCAGCGCAACCGGGACTAGCGGCACAGATACGCAGTATTTT. This gives the protein CASSATGTSGTDTQYF.

This chain joins TRBV6-5 and TRBJ2-4, with D unresolved. Per the germline V gene, CDR1 is MNHEY and CDR2 is SVGAGI. The germline V and J ends were trimmed by 0 bases and 7 bases, with 7 bases remaining between them. This CDR3 has 13 residues. In DNA form, the CDR3 reads TGTGCCAGCAGTTACTCGTCGGGTAACATTCAGTACTTC. Translating it yields CASSYSSGNIQYF.